These 26 T cell receptor beta chains came from one sample sequenced in a study of cytomegalovirus exposure and HLA in healthy donors. Vbeta (60) and Jbeta (13) primers were used in the PCR. Only in-frame clones appear in the TCRdb table, and some are missing; sequencing was by immunoSEQ multiplex PCR. Of some 160,000 clones detected, around three quarters appear once; the ten largest clones hold more than 5%. The sequenced material came from PBMCs. These receptors came from a man aged 40-49 years in good health and CMV-seronegative.

The chain has TRBV10-3 and TRBJ1-1; no clear D. Germline V gene lookup returns CDR1 ENHRY and CDR2 SYGVKD. Trimming took off 0 bases at V and 6 bases at J, with 17 bases between the two ends. The CDR3 sequence is 16 residues long. The CDR3 loop is CAISESDRGGRAEAFF. DNA for the CDR3: TGTGCCATCAGTGAGTCCGACCGGGGAGGAAGGGCTGAAGCTTTCTTT.

This chain connects TRBV5-1 to TRBJ2-7; 7 positions agree with TRBD1. The germline CDR1 and CDR2 sequences are SGHRS and YFSETQ. V lost 0 bases to trimming and J lost 5 bases; unmatched junction nucleotides: 11. The CDR3 has 16 residues. The CDR3 spells CASSLVGSARGNEQYF. CDR3 DNA: TGCGCCAGCAGCTTGGTTGGGAGCGCCAGGGGGAACGAGCAGTACTTC.

A single count supports this clone. CDR3 coding DNA: TGCGCCAGCAGCCAAGGCGGTAGCGGGGGGGCAGAGACCCAGTACTTC. Translating gives CASSQGGSGGAETQYF. The V call is TRBV4-1, the J call TRBJ2-5, with 11 bases identical to TRBD2. Germline CDR1 and CDR2: MGHRA and YSYEKL. The CDR3 runs to 16 residues. The junction had 5 bases not matched to a gene; V was cut back by 1 base and J by 4 bases.

V and J are TRBV7-2 and TRBJ2-7, with D perhaps TRBD2 (6 bases). CDR3 length: 17 residues. CDR1 and CDR2 (germline): SGHTA, FQGNSA. Trimming shortened V by 4 bases and J by 5 bases, and 24 bases separated the two germline ends. The CDR3 loop is CASSSPLGVAAFDEQYF. CDR3 DNA sequence: TGTGCCAGCAGCTCCCCCTTGGGCGTAGCGGCCTTTGACGAGCAGTACTTC.

The rearrangement joins TRBV6-1 to TRBJ2-7; D is undetermined. CDR1 and CDR2 (germline): MNHNS, SASEGT. Deletions cut 5 bases from V and 2 bases from J, with 7 bases between. This CDR3 is built from 12 residues. The CDR3 here is CASSTRTYEQYF. DNA for the CDR3: TGTGCCAGCAGTACACGAACCTACGAGCAGTACTTC.

This chain links TRBV5-6 with TRBJ2-2; TRBD1 matches 9 bases. V lost 4 bases, J lost 5 bases, and 3 bases stayed unmatched. This CDR3 comprises 14 residues. Germline CDR1 reads SGHDT; CDR2 reads YYEEEE. CDR3 nucleotide sequence: TGTGCCAGCAGCCGGACAGGGGTGACCGGGGAGCTGTTTTTT. It is translated as CASSRTGVTGELFF.

CDR3 protein: CASSEEGNSPLHF. CDR3 DNA: TGTGCCAGCAGTGAGGAGGGGAATTCACCCCTCCACTTT. V usage is TRBV2 and J usage is TRBJ1-6; possibly TRBD1 for D (5 bases). Germline assignment: CDR1 SNHLY and CDR2 FYNNEI. Trimming took 3 bases from V and 7 from J, leaving 7 bases between them. CDR3 length: 13 amino acids.

The chain uses TRBV7-2 and TRBJ2-5; D ambiguous. Trimming removed 0 bases at V and 4 bases at J, with 6 bases between. Germline CDR1 reads SGHTA; CDR2 reads FQGNSA. This CDR3 spans 13 amino acids. This chain's CDR3 is CASSLAAVETQYF. The CDR3 bases are TGTGCCAGCAGCTTAGCGGCTGTAGAGACCCAGTACTTC.

A single count supports this clone. A read error may account for a junction end that differs from germline. CDR3 bases: TGTGCCAGCAGCTCGACAGGCTCCGACGAGCAGTACTTC. Translating it yields CASSSTGSDEQYF. This rearrangement joins TRBV7-8 to TRBJ2-7; D is possibly TRBD1 (6 bases). Germline CDR1 reads SGHVS; CDR2 reads FQNEAQ. The CDR3 contains 13 residues.

The chain carries TRBV30 and TRBJ2-3, with 11 nucleotides matching TRBD2. This CDR3 region has 17 residues. Germline CDR1 is GTSNPN and CDR2 is SVGIG (reference sequence). J was trimmed by 0 bases and V by 2 bases; bases with no gene match: 7. The CDR3 nucleotides are TGTGCCTGGAGTCCCGGGACTAGCGGTACTAGCACAGATACGCAGTATTTT. It is translated as CAWSPGTSGTSTDTQYF.

This clone occurred once. The chain couples TRBV7-3 to TRBJ2-1; D is uncertain. CDR1 and CDR2 from the germline V gene are SGHTA and FQGTGA. The ends were cut back, 5 bases at V and 8 bases at J, with 13 bases in the middle. This CDR3 comprises 13 residues. CDR3 DNA: TGTGCCAGCAGCCCCAGGTACTCCGATGAGCAGTTCTTC. Protein product: CASSPRYSDEQFF.

The CDR3 spells CASSVGGDSNQPQHF. The CDR3 region has the DNA TGTGCCAGCAGCGTAGGCGGGGATAGCAATCAGCCCCAGCATTTT. V and J are TRBV9 and TRBJ1-5; D is ambiguous. Germline V gene lookup returns CDR1 SGDLS and CDR2 YYNGEE. The CDR3 runs 15 residues. Trimming stripped 0 bases from V and 0 bases from J, with 7 bases between.

The CDR3 coding sequence is TGTGCCAGCAGCCCCGAAGCTACCTACGAGCAGTACTTC. Translated, it gives CASSPEATYEQYF. The chain joins TRBV9 to TRBJ2-7; D uncertain. Trimming took off 4 bases at V and 2 bases at J, with 10 bases between the two ends. Germline V gives CDR1 SGDLS, CDR2 YYNGEE. The CDR3 length is 13 residues.

This sequence joins TRBV7-9 and TRBJ1-2; TRBD1 might be the D (5 bases). Deletions cut 1 base from V and 4 bases from J, with 10 bases between. There are 14 residues in the CDR3. Germline CDR1 reads SEHNR; CDR2 reads FQNEAQ (reference sequence). The chain's CDR3 is CASSLDQGVYGYTF. The CDR3 DNA reads as TGTGCCAGCAGCTTAGATCAGGGTGTCTATGGCTACACCTTC.

This clone was observed once. This sequence joins TRBV27 and TRBJ2-7, with TRBD2 identical over 8 bases. The CDR3 runs 14 residues. Trimming at V came to 5 bases and at J to 3 bases, leaving 6 bases not matched to a gene. Germline V lookup: CDR1 MNHEY, CDR2 SMNVEV (reference sequence). This CDR3 is CASSPGTRNYEQYF. CDR3 sequence (DNA): TGTGCCAGCAGTCCCGGGACTAGGAACTACGAGCAGTACTTC.

The chain combines TRBV12-5 with TRBJ2-1, with 7 bases matching TRBD2. Per germline, CDR1 LGHNT and CDR2 FRNRAP. V lost 0 bases to trimming and J lost 3 bases; unmatched junction nucleotides: 11. The CDR3 runs 18 residues. CDR3 residues: CASGLVKVGLADYNEQFF. CDR3 bases: TGTGCTAGTGGTTTGGTAAAAGTAGGGCTAGCGGACTACAATGAGCAGTTCTTC. The variable domain in full, completed from reference TRBV12-5 and TRBJ2-1, reads DARVTQTPRHKVTEMGQEVTMRCQPILGHNTVFWYRQTMMQGLELLAYFRNRAPLDDSGMPKDRFSAEMPDATLATLKIQPSEPRDSAVYFCASGLVKVGLADYNEQFFGPGTRLTVL.

The count of this clone is one. The rearrangement joins TRBV30 to TRBJ1-5; D remains ambiguous. V lost 1 base and J 3 bases, leaving 7 bases between the germline ends. The germline V gene has CDR1 GTSNPN and CDR2 SVGIG (reference sequence). This CDR3 contains 13 residues. The CDR3 nucleotides read TGTGCCTGGAGTGGATCAGTCAATCAGCCCCAGCATTTT. Amino acid sequence: CAWSGSVNQPQHF.

This chain connects TRBV30 to TRBJ1-4; no clear D gene. Germline V gives CDR1 GTSNPN, CDR2 SVGIG (reference sequence). V dropped 3 bases and J dropped 3 bases, with 8 bases sitting between them. The CDR3 contains 13 residues. CDR3 bases: TGTGCCTGGAGCCTCCAGGCTAATGAAAAACTGTTTTTT. The encoded protein is CAWSLQANEKLFF. The whole variable domain, remainder taken from reference TRBV30 and TRBJ1-4, is SQTIHQWPATLVQPVGSPLSLECTVEGTSNPNLYWYRQAAGRGLQLLFYSVGIGQISSEVPQNLSASRPQDRQFILSSKKLLLSDSGFYLCAWSLQANEKLFFGSGTQLSVL.

The chain carries TRBV9 and TRBJ1-1, with D uncertain. V lost 4 bases to trimming and J lost 0 bases, with 13 bases between them. Germline lookup yields CDR1 SGDLS and CDR2 YYNGEE. The CDR3 length is 15 residues. DNA for the CDR3: TGTGCCAGCAGCCCTAGCGGAGGACTGAACACTGAAGCTTTCTTT. Translated: CASSPSGGLNTEAFF. Together with reference TRBV9 and TRBJ1-1, the CDR3 gives the full variable domain: DSGVTQTPKHLITATGQRVTLRCSPRSGDLSVYWYQQSLDQGLQFLIQYYNGEERAKGNILERFSAQQFPDLHSELNLSSLELGDSALYFCASSPSGGLNTEAFFGQGTRLTVV.

The chain joins TRBV4-3 to TRBJ2-2, with 8 bases that match TRBD1. CDR3 size: 15 residues. Trimming removed 7 bases from V and 5 bases from J; junction bases left unmatched: 9. CDR1 is LGHNA, CDR2 YSLEER, per germline. CDR3 DNA: TGCGCCAGCAAAAGGGACAGGTTTGTGACCGGGGAGCTGTTTTTT. Its translation: CASKRDRFVTGELFF.

The chain has TRBV27 and TRBJ1-2; TRBD1 agrees at 9 bases. The V gene's germline CDR1 is MNHEY and CDR2 SMNVEV (reference sequence). CDR3 size: 15 residues. With V trimmed by 6 bases and J by 7 bases, 12 bases remained unmatched. CDR3 sequence reads: CASSLSGQGSVGYTF. For the CDR3, the DNA is TGTGCCAGCAGCTTAAGCGGACAGGGGTCCGTTGGCTACACCTTC.

The chain links TRBV14 to TRBJ2-1; 9 bases agree with TRBD1. The CDR3 is made up of 15 amino acids. Germline CDR1 and CDR2: SGHDN and FVKESK. V trimming: 5 bases; J trimming: 7 bases; junction bases outside the gene matches: 9. The CDR3 protein is CASSAGTGIINEQFF. CDR3 in DNA: TGTGCCAGCAGCGCCGGGACAGGGATCATAAATGAGCAGTTCTTC.

The chain is built from TRBV12-5 and TRBJ2-2, with D maybe TRBD1 (7 bases). V was trimmed by 6 bases and J by 5 bases, leaving 16 bases between them. The CDR3 is 15 amino acids. Germline-derived CDR1 and CDR2 are LGHNT and FRNRAP. The CDR3 is CASGRGPRGTGELFF. CDR3 in DNA: TGTGCTAGTGGACGGGGGCCCAGGGGGACCGGGGAGCTGTTTTTT.

This clone has only a few counts. The chain couples TRBV4-3 to TRBJ1-1; a weak D match, TRBD1 (6 bases). Germline loops: CDR1 LGHNA, CDR2 YSLEER. V was clipped by 1 base and J by 2 bases, with 11 bases between them. The CDR3 is 15 residues long. The CDR3 here is CASSQVDRTNTEAFF. The CDR3 coding sequence is TGCGCCAGCAGCCAAGTTGACAGGACTAACACTGAAGCTTTCTTT.

This chain links TRBV27 with TRBJ2-7; TRBD2 matches 9 bases. The CDR3 contains 15 residues. J lost 1 base, V lost 5 bases, and 6 bases had no gene match. Germline-derived CDR1 and CDR2 are MNHEY and SMNVEV (reference sequence). The CDR3: CASSLPSGISYEQYF. Written as DNA, the CDR3 is TGTGCCAGCAGTCTACCTAGCGGGATATCCTACGAGCAGTACTTC.

About this clone itself: One junction end disagrees with the germline gene, perhaps due to a read error. DNA for the CDR3: TGTGCCAGCAGTTACTCCGGCAGGGCTTATGAAAAACCGTTTTTT. Its translation is CASSYSGRAYEKPFF. V usage is TRBV6-5 and J usage is TRBJ1-4; a weak D match, TRBD1 (5 bases). The CDR3 consists of 15 residues. Germline CDR1 and CDR2: MNHEY and SVGAGI.